This entry concerns a single TCR beta chain. The target antigen is unknown. Using immunoSEQ multiplex PCR, the repertoire was profiled, and TCRdb retains in-frame clones only, with some absent. Counted here are some 420,000 clones, around nine tenths occurring once; the ten biggest clones make up less than 4.5%. CDR3 length: 14 residues. V lost 3 bases and J lost 0, with 7 bases in between. Germline CDR1 SGDLS, CDR2 YYNGEE. Treatment defined: some 20 received Ad26.COV2.S at low or high dose, single or two shots; about 5 received placebo; per-sample allocation not given. Each sample was drawn 63 days after the first injection (of vaccine or placebo). The data originate from a study of Ad26.COV2.S vaccination and SARS-CoV-2 variants. About the study: Donor was one of the participants in the Ad26.COV2.S arm of the COV1001 trial. General study points: Marked by substantial breadth, spike-specific CD8+ and CD4+ T cell responses were reportedly seen after vaccination.

The sample consisted of peripheral blood, taken in a trial of Ad26.COV2.S vaccine versus placebo. The receptor was derived from a person between 18 and 59 years old who received the Ad26.COV2.S COVID-19 vaccine or a placebo. The chain is built from TRBV9 and TRBJ2-1, with TRBD2 as a possible D gene (5 bases). The CDR3 loop is CASSGGLSYNEQFF. DNA of the CDR3: TGTGCCAGCAGCGGAGGGCTCTCCTACAATGAGCAGTTCTTC. Combining the CDR3 with reference TRBV9 and TRBJ2-1 gives the whole variable domain DSGVTQTPKHLITATGQRVTLRCSPRSGDLSVYWYQQSLDQGLQFLIQYYNGEERAKGNILERFSAQQFPDLHSELNLSSLELGDSALYFCASSGGLSYNEQFFGPGTRLTVL.